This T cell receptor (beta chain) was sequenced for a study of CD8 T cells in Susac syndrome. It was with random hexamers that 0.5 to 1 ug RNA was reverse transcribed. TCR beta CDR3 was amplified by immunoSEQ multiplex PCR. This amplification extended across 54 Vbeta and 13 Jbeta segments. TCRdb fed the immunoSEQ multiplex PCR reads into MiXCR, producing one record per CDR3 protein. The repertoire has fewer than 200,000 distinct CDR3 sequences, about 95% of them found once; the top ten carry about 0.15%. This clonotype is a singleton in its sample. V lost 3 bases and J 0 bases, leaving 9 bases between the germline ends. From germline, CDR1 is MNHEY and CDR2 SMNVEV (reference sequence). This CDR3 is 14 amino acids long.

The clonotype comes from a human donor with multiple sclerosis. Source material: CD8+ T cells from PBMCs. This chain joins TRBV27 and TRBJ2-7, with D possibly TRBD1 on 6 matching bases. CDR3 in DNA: TGTGCCAGCAGTTTCACGACAGGCTCCTACGAGCAGTACTTC. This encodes CASSFTTGSYEQYF.